These 25 T cell receptor beta chains were all obtained from the same sample, sequenced in a study of blood T cell repertoires in COVID-19. Clones were sequenced by immunoSEQ multiplex PCR, and TCRdb holds only the in-frame ones, with some missing. The sample records around 69,000 clones, approximately 81% being singletons. Sequencing used peripheral blood. The receptors stem from a man between 50 and 59 years old with active COVID-19.

The gene calls are TRBV7-6 and TRBJ2-5; 8 bases are shared with TRBD1. Germline V gives CDR1 SGHVS, CDR2 FNYEAQ. The CDR3 totals 16 residues. With V trimmed by 1 base and J by 5 bases, 9 bases remained unmatched. This CDR3 reads CASSLDRTGTGETQYF. CDR3 sequence (DNA): TGTGCCAGCAGCTTAGACCGGACAGGGACGGGGGAGACCCAGTACTTC.

The chain is built from TRBV5-4 and TRBJ2-3; D perhaps matches TRBD2 (6 bases). V was shortened by 1 base and J by 0 bases, with 15 bases between the two germline ends. The CDR3 covers 17 residues. In germline, CDR1 is SGHNT, CDR2 YYREEE (reference sequence). CDR3: CASSLQGREASTDTQYF. Here the CDR3 DNA reads TGTGCCAGCAGCTTGCAGGGCAGGGAGGCCAGCACAGATACGCAGTATTTT. The whole variable domain, remainder taken from reference TRBV5-4 and TRBJ2-3, is ETGVTQSPTHLIKTRGQQVTLRCSSQSGHNTVSWYQQALGQGPQFIFQYYREEENGRGNFPPRFSGLQFPNYSSELNVNALELDDSALYLCASSLQGREASTDTQYFGPGTRLTVL.

The genes are TRBV12-3 or TRBV12-4 and TRBJ2-1, with D tentatively TRBD2 (6 bases). This CDR3 has 13 amino acids. V lost 5 bases, J lost 2 bases, and 7 bases lay in between. CDR3 sequence (DNA): TGTGCCAGCAGTGGCGGGACCTACAATGAGCAGTTCTTC. It translates to CASSGGTYNEQFF.

The chain carries TRBV27 and TRBJ1-6; D unclear. This CDR3 region has 15 residues. Germline values: CDR1 MNHEY, CDR2 SMNVEV (reference sequence). V was trimmed by 2 bases and J by 8 bases, leaving 13 bases between them. The CDR3 DNA sequence: TGTGCCAGCAGTTTAAGGCCTGGAGGGTATTCACCCCTCCACTTT. Translating gives CASSLRPGGYSPLHF.

The rearrangement joins TRBV5-1 to TRBJ2-1, with 7 bases aligning to TRBD2. V was clipped by 3 bases and J by 0 bases; unmatched bases: 6. This CDR3 contains 16 residues. Per the germline V gene, CDR1 is SGHRS and CDR2 is YFSETQ. CDR3: CASSYHGGSSYNEQFF. The CDR3 region has the DNA TGCGCCAGCAGCTATCACGGGGGGAGCTCCTACAATGAGCAGTTCTTC.

This sequence joins TRBV7-2 and TRBJ1-3; D perhaps matches TRBD1 (6 bases). Germline CDR1 is SGHTA and CDR2 is FQGNSA. V lost 6 bases and J lost 4, with 19 bases in between. CDR3 length equals 16 residues. The CDR3 bases are TGTGCCAGCAGTCGATTAGGGGCAGGGGCCGGAAACACCATATATTTT. This encodes CASSRLGAGAGNTIYF.

The chain employs TRBV7-8 and TRBJ2-7, with D perhaps matching TRBD1 (6 bases). Trimming cost V 5 bases and J 3 bases, with 20 bases left between them. Germline lookup yields CDR1 SGHVS and CDR2 FQNEAQ. There are 16 residues in the CDR3. CDR3 in amino acids: CASSLSLRTAVYEQYF. For the CDR3, the DNA is TGTGCCAGCAGCCTATCCCTGCGGACAGCCGTCTACGAGCAGTACTTC.

The CDR3 DNA follows: TGTGCCAGCAGTCCGCGTCCCGGGACAGGGTTCGGGTTTTTT. Translation: CASSPRPGTGFGFF. This chain uses TRBV27 with TRBJ1-4; 9 bases align to TRBD1. V was pared by 5 bases and J by 16 bases, with 14 bases of the junction left unmatched. The CDR3 spans 14 residues. Germline V CDR1 and CDR2: MNHEY, SMNVEV (reference sequence).

J is TRBJ2-2 and V is TRBV5-1; D uncertain. This CDR3 comprises 14 residues. V lost 2 bases, J lost 6 bases, and 11 bases lay in between. Germline CDR1 reads SGHRS; CDR2 reads YFSETQ. CDR3 loop: CASSFATLSGELFF. As DNA, the CDR3 is TGCGCCAGCAGCTTTGCAACTTTGTCCGGGGAGCTGTTTTTT.

The rearrangement links TRBV13 to TRBJ2-3; TRBD1 matches 9 bases. V shed 8 bases and J 5 bases; nucleotides not matched to a gene: 5. Per the germline V gene, CDR1 is PRHDT and CDR2 is FYEKMQ (reference sequence). This CDR3 region has 13 residues. The DNA for the CDR3 is TGTGCCAGCCGACAGGGGGTAGGAGATACGCAGTATTTT. Translated, it gives CASRQGVGDTQYF.

The rearrangement links TRBV5-1 to TRBJ2-7; tentative D call: TRBD2 (5 bases). The CDR3 loop spans 13 amino acids. Germline CDR1 SGHRS, CDR2 YFSETQ. The V end lost 4 bases, the J end lost 6 bases, and 14 bases lay between the germline ends. The CDR3 nucleotides are TGCGCCAGCAGCCCCGAGTACCGGGGCGAGCAGTACTTC. It codes for CASSPEYRGEQYF.

The genes are TRBV2 and TRBJ2-3; perhaps TRBD1 as D (5 bases). This CDR3 is 15 amino acids long. Germline assignment: CDR1 SNHLY and CDR2 FYNNEI. V lost 2 bases and J 1 base, leaving 10 bases between the germline ends. The CDR3 DNA reads TGTGCCAGCAGTGAATCCGGCAGGGGCACAGATACGCAGTATTTT. Its translation: CASSESGRGTDTQYF. Combining the CDR3 with reference TRBV2 and TRBJ2-3 gives the whole variable domain EPEVTQTPSHQVTQMGQEVILRCVPISNHLYFYWYRQILGQKVEFLVSFYNNEISEKSEIFDDQFSVERPDGSNFTLKIRSTKLEDSAMYFCASSESGRGTDTQYFGPGTRLTVL.

The chain employs TRBV7-6 and TRBJ1-6; D is undetermined. This CDR3 region has 17 residues. The germline CDR1 and CDR2 sequences are SGHVS and FNYEAQ. V was cut by 7 bases and J by 7 bases, with 23 bases left in between. For the CDR3, the DNA is TGTGCCAGCACCCCCTCTCCTTCGCGGTTATGGAATTCACCCCTCCACTTT. Its protein product is CASTPSPSRLWNSPLHF.

V gene TRBV2 combines with J gene TRBJ2-2, with D possibly matching TRBD1 (6 bases). The V and J ends lost 7 bases and 6 bases respectively, with 15 bases between them. This CDR3 is 14 amino acids long. The germline V gene has CDR1 SNHLY and CDR2 FYNNEI. The CDR3 sequence is CASTGQGLPGELFF. The CDR3 bases are TGTGCCAGCACGGGGCAGGGGCTCCCCGGGGAGCTGTTTTTT.

The chain has TRBV6-6 and TRBJ2-1; 8 bases fit TRBD1. The CDR3 extends over 14 amino acids. Germline CDR1 MNHNY, CDR2 SVGAGI (reference sequence). The ends lost 5 bases at V and 5 bases at J; junction bases unmatched: 5. CDR3 bases: TGTGCCAGCAGTAACAGGGGGTTGGACAATGAGCAGTTCTTC. Translating gives CASSNRGLDNEQFF.

The chain has TRBV30 and TRBJ2-7; 15 positions agree with TRBD2. The CDR3 contains 15 residues. Trimming took 8 bases from V and 6 from J; bases not matched to a gene: 11. The germline V gene has CDR1 GTSNPN and CDR2 SVGIG (reference sequence). The CDR3 loop is CAQGTSGRTRPEQYF. The CDR3 region has the DNA TGTGCCCAAGGGACTAGCGGGAGGACCCGACCCGAGCAGTACTTC. Complete variable domain (other parts from reference TRBV30 and TRBJ2-7): SQTIHQWPATLVQPVGSPLSLECTVEGTSNPNLYWYRQAAGRGLQLLFYSVGIGQISSEVPQNLSASRPQDRQFILSSKKLLLSDSGFYLCAQGTSGRTRPEQYFGPGTRLTVT.

This clone was recorded once. The rearrangement joins TRBV9 to TRBJ2-1, with 8 nucleotides matching TRBD1. Trimming took 3 bases from V and 5 from J; bases not matched to a gene: 4. The CDR3 is 14 residues long. The germline V gene has CDR1 SGDLS and CDR2 YYNGEE. Here the CDR3 reads CASSEDRGHNEQFF. The CDR3 DNA follows: TGTGCCAGCAGCGAAGACAGGGGACACAATGAGCAGTTCTTC.

The chain couples TRBV7-2 to TRBJ2-7; TRBD1 might be the D (5 bases). V dropped 4 bases and J dropped 3 bases, with 7 bases sitting between them. This CDR3 is 12 amino acids long. Germline V lookup: CDR1 SGHTA, CDR2 FQGNSA. CDR3 loop: CASSYQGYEQYF. In DNA, the CDR3 is TGTGCCAGCAGCTACCAGGGCTACGAGCAGTACTTC.

J is TRBJ2-2 and V is TRBV7-6, with D perhaps matching TRBD1 (6 bases). V was clipped by 1 base and J by 2 bases, with 11 bases between them. The CDR3 extends over 16 amino acids. The V gene's germline CDR1 is SGHVS and CDR2 FNYEAQ. The CDR3, as DNA: TGTGCCAGCAGCTTAGTGGGGGCATTTAACACCGGGGAGCTGTTTTTT. It codes for CASSLVGAFNTGELFF.

The genes are TRBV6-5 and TRBJ2-4; TRBD1 might be the D (5 bases). The V and J ends lost 2 bases and 2 bases respectively, with 10 bases between them. The length of the CDR3 is 15 residues. Looked up from germline, CDR1 is MNHEY and CDR2 is SVGAGI. CDR3 DNA: TGTGCCAGCAGTTACAACCAGGGATCCAAAAACATTCAGTACTTC. Amino acids: CASSYNQGSKNIQYF.

The chain uses TRBV5-4 and TRBJ2-7, with 8 positions matching TRBD2. Trimming took 2 bases from V and 3 from J; bases not matched to a gene: 7. Looked up from germline, CDR1 is SGHNT and CDR2 is YYREEE (reference sequence). CDR3 size: 15 residues. CDR3 amino acids: CASSFGRTSFYEQYF. The CDR3 DNA is TGTGCCAGCAGCTTTGGGCGGACTAGCTTCTACGAGCAGTACTTC.

This clone was counted once. The chain links TRBV5-6 to TRBJ1-6; TRBD1 is a possible D gene (5 bases). The CDR3 is 14 residues long. CDR1 and CDR2 from the germline V gene are SGHDT and YYEEEE. V gave up 6 bases and J gave up 10 bases, with 17 bases separating them. CDR3 in DNA: TGTGCCAGCACCCTTGGGCAGGGTGGGTCACCCCTCCACTTT. This sequence encodes CASTLGQGGSPLHF.

V gene TRBV5-1 combines with J gene TRBJ2-3; TRBD2 aligns across 9 bases. The ends lost 0 bases at V and 0 bases at J; junction bases unmatched: 14. Germline values: CDR1 SGHRS, CDR2 YFSETQ. The CDR3 totals 20 residues. The CDR3 reads CASSLALAGILNPSTDTQYF. CDR3 in DNA: TGCGCCAGCAGCTTGGCTCTAGCGGGGATCTTAAACCCTAGCACAGATACGCAGTATTTT.

As DNA, the CDR3 is TGCAGTGCTGAAGAGGCGGGATCGCAGTATTTT. This sequence encodes CSAEEAGSQYF. The rearrangement joins TRBV20-1 to TRBJ2-3, with TRBD2 as a possible D gene (6 bases). The CDR3 runs to 11 residues. Germline CDR1 reads DFQATT; CDR2 reads SNEGSKA (reference sequence). V shed 5 bases and J shed 10 bases, with 13 bases lying between them.

This clone was detected once. The genes are TRBV12-5 and TRBJ2-7, with 10 bases fitting TRBD2. V was pared by 5 bases and J by 7 bases, with 11 bases of the junction left unmatched. This CDR3 region has 15 residues. Germline CDR1 LGHNT, CDR2 FRNRAP. CDR3 nucleotides: TGTGCTAGTGGTCCGGGAGCGGGAGGGCCGTTTGAGCAGTACTTC. It codes for CASGPGAGGPFEQYF. Full variable domain (missing parts from reference TRBV12-5 and TRBJ2-7): DARVTQTPRHKVTEMGQEVTMRCQPILGHNTVFWYRQTMMQGLELLAYFRNRAPLDDSGMPKDRFSAEMPDATLATLKIQPSEPRDSAVYFCASGPGAGGPFEQYFGPGTRLTVT.